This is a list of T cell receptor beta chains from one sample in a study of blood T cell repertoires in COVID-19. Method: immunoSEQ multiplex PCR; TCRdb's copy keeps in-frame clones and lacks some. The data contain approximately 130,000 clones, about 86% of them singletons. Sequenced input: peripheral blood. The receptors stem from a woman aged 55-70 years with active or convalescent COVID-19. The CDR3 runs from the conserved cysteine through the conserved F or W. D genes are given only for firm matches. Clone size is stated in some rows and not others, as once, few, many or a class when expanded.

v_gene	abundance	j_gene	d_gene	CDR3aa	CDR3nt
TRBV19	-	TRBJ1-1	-	CASTNREGNTEAFF	TGTGCCAGTACCAACAGGGAAGGGAACACTGAAGCCTTCTTT
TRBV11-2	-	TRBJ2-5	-	CASSLIAVRRETQYF	TGTGCCAGCAGCTTAATAGCGGTCAGACGGGAGACCCAGTACTTC
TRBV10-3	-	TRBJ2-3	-	CASTPTQDTQYF	TGTGCCTCGACACCCACTCAGGATACGCAGTATTTT
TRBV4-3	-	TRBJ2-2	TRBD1	CASSQRGHTGELFF	TGCGCCAGCAGCCAAAGGGGGCACACCGGGGAGCTGTTTTTT
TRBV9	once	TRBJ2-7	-	CASSVETSINSEQYF	TGTGCCAGCAGCGTAGAGACATCCATTAACTCCGAGCAGTACTTC
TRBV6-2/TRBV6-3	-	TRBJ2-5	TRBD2	CASSYRLAGVETQYF	TGTGCCAGCAGTTACAGACTAGCGGGAGTGGAGACCCAGTACTTC
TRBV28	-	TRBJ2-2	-	CASRRGLNTGELFF	TGTGCCAGCCGACGCGGGCTGAACACCGGGGAGCTGTTTTTT
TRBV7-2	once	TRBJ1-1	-	CASSRSGGYTEAFF	TGTGCCAGCAGCCGGAGTGGAGGCTACACTGAAGCTTTCTTT
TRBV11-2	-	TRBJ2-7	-	CASSLGRVPYEQYF	TGTGCCAGCAGCTTAGGGCGGGTCCCCTACGAGCAGTACTTC
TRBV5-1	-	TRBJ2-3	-	CASSLRGTDTQYF	TGCGCCAGCAGCTTGCGGGGAACAGATACGCAGTATTTT
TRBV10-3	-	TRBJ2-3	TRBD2	CAISESRSLAGVPDTQYF	TGTGCCATCAGTGAGTCCCGATCCCTAGCGGGAGTCCCAGATACGCAGTATTTT
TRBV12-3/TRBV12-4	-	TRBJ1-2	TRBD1	CASSLGTARGYTF	TGTGCCAGCAGTCTCGGGACAGCGCGTGGCTACACCTTC
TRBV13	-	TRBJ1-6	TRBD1	CASSYRGDNSPLHF	TGTGCCAGCAGCTACAGGGGTGATAATTCACCCCTCCACTTT
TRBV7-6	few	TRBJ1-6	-	CASSLGGGGSSPLHF	TGTGCCAGCAGCTTAGGTGGGGGCGGGAGTTCACCCCTCCACTTT
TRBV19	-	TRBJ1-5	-	CASSITGEGAPQHF	TGTGCCAGTAGTATTACGGGGGAAGGGGCGCCCCAGCATTTT
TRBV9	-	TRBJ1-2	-	CASSGRFTGFYGYTF	TGTGCCAGCAGCGGCCGATTCACAGGCTTCTATGGCTACACCTTC
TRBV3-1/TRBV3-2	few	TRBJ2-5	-	CASSPSHETQYF	TGTGCCAGCAGCCCTAGCCATGAGACCCAGTACTTC
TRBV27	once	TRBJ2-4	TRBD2	CASAPASGAKNIQYF	TGTGCCAGCGCCCCCGCTAGCGGAGCCAAAAACATTCAGTACTTC
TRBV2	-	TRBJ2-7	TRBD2	CASSELAGVLQPEQYF	TGTGCCAGCAGTGAACTAGCGGGAGTTCTTCAGCCCGAGCAGTACTTC
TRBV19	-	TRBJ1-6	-	CASSIGGSNSPLHF	TGTGCCAGTAGTATAGGAGGGTCGAATTCACCCCTCCACTTT
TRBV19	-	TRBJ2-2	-	CASSDGLGRGTGELFF	TGTGCCAGTTCCGACGGGTTAGGGAGGGGGACCGGGGAGCTGTTTTTT
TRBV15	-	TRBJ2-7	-	CATRQGEGRTNEQYF	TGTGCCACCAGACAGGGGGAGGGGAGAACGAACGAGCAGTACTTC
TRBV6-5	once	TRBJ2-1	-	CASMGFGGYNEQFF	TGTGCCAGCATGGGGTTTGGCGGGTACAATGAGCAGTTCTTC
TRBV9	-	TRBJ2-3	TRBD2	CASSARSGGSTDTQYF	TGTGCCAGCAGCGCCCGCAGCGGGGGTAGCACAGATACGCAGTATTTT
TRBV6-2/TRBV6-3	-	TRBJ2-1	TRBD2	CASRPGLAGISYNEQFF	TGTGCCAGCAGGCCTGGACTAGCGGGGATCTCCTACAATGAGCAGTTCTTC
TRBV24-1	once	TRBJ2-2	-	CATSRENTGELFF	TGTGCCACCAGTCGGGAGAACACCGGGGAGCTGTTTTTT
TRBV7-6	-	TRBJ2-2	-	CASSSTTSHTGELFF	TGTGCCAGCAGCTCAACGACTAGTCACACCGGGGAGCTGTTTTTT
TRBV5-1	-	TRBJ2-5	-	CASSLSSGQETQYF	TGCGCCAGCAGCTTGTCAAGCGGACAAGAGACCCAGTACTTC
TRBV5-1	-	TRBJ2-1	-	CASSYSGSSYNEQFF	TGCGCCAGCAGCTATAGCGGTAGCTCCTACAATGAGCAGTTCTTC
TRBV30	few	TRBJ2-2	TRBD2	CAWRLGLAGDTGELFF	TGTGCCTGGAGGCTAGGACTAGCGGGGGACACCGGGGAGCTGTTTTTT